This T cell receptor beta chain is from a study of beta chain features in type 1 diabetes. Study outcomes and limitations: For type 1 diabetes patients, VDJ junctions showed fewer insertions and more deletions.

cDNA synthesis used the whole RNA isolate, giving expressed TCRB sequences. The average read count of naive, central memory and regulatory T cell samples was some 3.8 million. Profiled with immunoSEQ multiplex PCR; TCRdb holds only in-frame clones, not every one. The table has around 310,000 clones, approximately 11% seen once. This clone was observed a handful of times. The antigen is not known. V gave up 5 bases and J gave up 5 bases; unmatched junction bases: 11. The CDR3 runs 15 residues. Germline CDR1 reads MNHEY; CDR2 reads SVGAGI. The V and J genes are TRBV6-5 and TRBJ2-5, with 7 bases identical to TRBD2. Sequenced: naive CD4+ T cells from blood. The sequence derives from a woman under 40 in good health. The CDR3 protein is CASSSFAGVAETQYF. The CDR3 region has the DNA TGTGCCAGCAGTAGTTTTGCGGGAGTGGCTGAGACCCAGTACTTC.